This TCR beta chain was identified in a study of beta chain features in type 1 diabetes listed by TCRdb under 2018. With regard to the full study: No differences in mean age, gender distribution, total cell number or subset yield were found between patients and healthy donors. A total of about 99,000,000 sorted cells were examined across all samples, and RNA yield correlated strongly with the number of cells per subset. In the study, recently diagnosed type 1 diabetes patients and matched healthy donors were compared on the TCRB repertoires of their sorted circulating CD4+ T cell subsets. Naive and central memory subsets were obtained from all 30 or so donors, but regulatory and stem cell-like memory subsets were isolated from only 8 patients and roughly 8 healthy donors. Overall results and qualifications from the work: Because small numbers of individuals were included in the HLA sub-analyses, any influence of HLA type on TCRB rearrangement was left unresolved. PCR might favor shorter templates, but patient and control samples were amplified and corrected together, so any skew would affect both groups equally. Patients with type 1 diabetes made fewer insertions and deleted more nucleotides at VDJ recombination sites, implying thymic rearrangement abnormalities. Naive, central memory and regulatory TCRB repertoires appeared to be more alike among patients than among healthy donors. Because cDNA was sequenced instead of genomic DNA, activated cells with high expression could be over-represented, although the groups did not differ in activation or CD3 levels. In all four CD4+ subsets, TCRB CDR3 length was moderately but significantly shorter in type 1 diabetes patients.

This clone was observed a handful of times. There is no known antigen for this receptor. No qualities accompany the bases; no much larger clone lies one base away. Each donor gave one peripheral blood draw, about 110 mL on average, collected into heparinised tubes. Naive, central memory, regulatory and stem cell-like memory CD4+ T cells were sorted on a BD FACSAria II using a panel including CD45RO, CCR7, CD25, CD127, CD95 and CD27. Every sorted population had a purity above 98%. PBMCs were isolated right away by Lymphoprep density gradient centrifugation and were stained directly, without culture. So that batch effects would be minimized, each experiment stained and sorted samples in pairs, pairing one healthy donor with one patient. At the junction V is shortened by 1 base and J by 6 bases, with 14 bases in between. From its cysteine to its phenylalanine, the CDR3 spans 15 amino acids. Only the CDR3 DNA stays, 45 bases, in frame from base 1. In the germline V gene (reference sequence), CDR1 corresponds to LNHNV and CDR2 to YYDKDF.

All of the isolated RNA was reverse transcribed with the High Capacity cDNA Reverse Transcription Kit, so expressed TCRB transcripts were sequenced. Deep immunoSEQ sequencing was applied to naive, central memory and regulatory T cell samples, giving an average of around 3.8 million total reads per sample. Sorted cells were lysed in RLT buffer and RNA was extracted with DNase-treated RNeasy Micro or Mini kits, depending on cell number. Each cell subset was processed separately to prevent cross-contamination, with patient and healthy donor samples processed together. The immunoSEQ multiplex PCR was used to amplify TCRB sequences from cDNA, generating 87-bp fragments that spanned the CDR3 region. Amplicons were sequenced on the Illumina HiSeq platform. Per the source publication's procedure: Synthetic template baselines were used to correct PCR bias computationally, reads within Hamming distance 2 were collapsed together, and singletons that could not be merged were discarded. Reads were aligned against IMGT to assign V, D and J genes, CDR3 length and insertions or deletions at six rearrangement sites. Within each subset, clonotype counts were normalized to sorted cell number, and only after that were true diversity and Gini coefficients computed with the tcR R package. The overlap coefficient, calculated on TCRB nucleotide sequences, was used to measure repertoire sharing. Out-of-frame TCRB sequences from naive cells were analyzed to stand in for the pre-selection repertoire. TCRdb limited this immuneACCESS table to in-frame rearrangements with V and J called. A share of clones is missing; checked studies link under half to unresolved V genes, and the rest is unexplained. For V, J and clone size, that table is used; D and trimming come from the DNA. This sample holds 250,000 to 350,000 clones; roughly 13% were observed only once. The top ten hold 0.015% to 0.02% of the sample.

The receptor's source is a man younger than 40 with type 1 diabetes. The sequenced material came from naive CD4+ T cells from blood. This specimen's cell subset or site label, interpreted: true naive CD4+ T cells. Rearrangement joined TRBV15 to TRBJ2-3, with the D gene too uncertain to name. The nucleotides read TGTGCCACCAGCAGAGTGGTGGGCTTCCCGGATACGCAGTATTTT. Its translation is CATSRVVGFPDTQYF.